This TCR beta chain was observed in a study of Ad26.COV2.S vaccination and SARS-CoV-2 variants (dated by TCRdb to 2020 to 2022). Turning to the overall study: Donors in the vaccine arm were drawn from COV1001, a phase I-IIa trial of Ad26.COV2.S in healthy adults that was multicentre, randomized, double-blind and placebo-controlled. Ad26.COV2.S was given intramuscularly at 5x10^10 or 1x10^11 viral particles, as a single shot or as two shots 56 days apart. The specificity and breadth of SARS-CoV-2-reactive T cell receptors after Ad26.COV2.S vaccination were assessed by TCRbeta repertoire sequencing. A total of some 30 samples were included in the TCR-sequenced set, comprising around 19 Ad26.COV2.S vaccine recipients, 5 placebo recipients and 8 SARS-CoV-2 convalescent individuals. Trial participants were randomized into five groups of five, in which low-dose or high-dose Ad26.COV2.S was given once or twice, or placebo was given on both occasions. Blinding of investigators to trial group allocation was maintained during experiments and outcome assessment. General findings and caveats noted by the study authors: The study was not powered to compare responses between vaccine doses or regimens. Non-spike TCR breadth was comparable between vaccine and placebo recipients, consistent with the vaccine containing only spike. After vaccination, spike-specific CD8+ and CD4+ T cell responses were reported to show substantial breadth. According to the authors, total T cell responses may have been underestimated by the TCR breadth and depth analyses. Spike-specific TCR breadth was higher in Ad26.COV2.S recipients than in placebo recipients (P = 0.0014).

The sample's treatment or condition label, in plain terms: some 19 received Ad26.COV2.S at low or high dose, single or two shots; roughly five received placebo; per-sample allocation not given. For vaccine and placebo recipients, the sequenced repertoires came from samples collected on day 63 after the first injection. Cohort 1b enrolled 20 to 30 adults aged 18-55 years at a single site in Boston, USA, between 29 July and 7 August 2020. Ad26.COV2.S consisted of a replication-incompetent adenovirus type 26 vector by which a prefusion-stabilized SARS-CoV-2 spike protein from the original Wuhan strain was expressed. CDR1 and CDR2 (LGHDT, YNNKEL) derive from the germline V gene (reference sequence). CDR3 length: 17 amino acids, cysteine to phenylalanine. Of all the DNA, just the CDR3 is kept, 51 bases in frame from base 1. The trim is 1 base for V and 3 bases for J, with a gap of 18 bases between the germline ends.

A note on this clone: The antigen it recognizes is unknown. Per-nucleotide qualities are absent, and no much larger clonotype sits a single base away.

The immunoSEQ Assay was the method used to sequence TCRbeta CDR3 regions. After extraction, genomic DNA underwent amplification by bias-controlled multiplex PCR, followed by high-throughput sequencing. In the authors' own workflow: To quantify the absolute abundance of every unique TCRbeta CDR3 region, sequences were collapsed and filtered. Usable DNA was measured by amplifying reference genes present in all nucleated cells, and TCRbeta template counts were normalized to that usable DNA to estimate T cell fraction. Repertoire TCRs were annotated as SARS-CoV-2-specific by exact matching of V gene, CDR3 amino acid sequence and J gene to a known reactive TCR set. The reference SARS-CoV-2 TCR set was obtained from MIRA and was filtered for enrichment in COVID-19-positive ImmuneCODE repertoires, whereby public or cross-reactive TCRs were removed. Using the MIRA antigens, annotated TCRs were further analysed by specific ORF or by position within an ORF. Breadth was defined as annotated unique rearrangements over total unique productive rearrangements; depth was the summed frequency of those rearrangements. Two-sided Wilcoxon rank-sum tests were used to compare TCR breadth between groups. What TCRdb holds here is the immuneACCESS table cut down to in-frame rearrangements. Part of the clones is not present; checked against another copy, under half of the missing clones reflect an unresolved V gene, and the others are unexplained. That table furnishes V, J and clone size, whereas the DNA furnished D and trimming. A total of about 400,000 clones appear in this sample, 83% of them only once. The ten largest clones represent just under 7.5% of the sample.

This receptor was taken from a person between 18 and 60 years old who received the Ad26.COV2.S COVID-19 vaccine or a placebo. In this chain, TRBV3-1 (or the pseudogene TRBV3-2) is recombined with TRBJ1-2; TRBD1 is possibly the D segment (5 matching bases). Sequencing was performed on peripheral blood, taken in a trial of Ad26.COV2.S vaccine versus placebo. The nucleotides read TGTGCCAGCAGCCAAGGGGGCGGGCTCGGGCAGTACTATGGCTACACCTTC. This is translated as CASSQGGGLGQYYGYTF.